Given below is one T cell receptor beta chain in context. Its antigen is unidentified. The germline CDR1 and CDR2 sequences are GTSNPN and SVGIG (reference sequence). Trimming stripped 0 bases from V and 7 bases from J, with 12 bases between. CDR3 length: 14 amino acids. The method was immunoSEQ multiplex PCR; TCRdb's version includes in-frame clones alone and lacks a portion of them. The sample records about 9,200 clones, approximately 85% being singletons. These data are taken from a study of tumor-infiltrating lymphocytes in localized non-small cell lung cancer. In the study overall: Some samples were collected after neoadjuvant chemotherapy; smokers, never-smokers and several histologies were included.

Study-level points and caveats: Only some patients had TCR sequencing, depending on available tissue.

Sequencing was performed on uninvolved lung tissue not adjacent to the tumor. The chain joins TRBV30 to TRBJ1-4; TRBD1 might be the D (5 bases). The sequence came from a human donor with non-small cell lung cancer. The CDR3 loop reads CAWSVRQGGEKLFF. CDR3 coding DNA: TGTGCCTGGAGTGTACGCCAGGGAGGTGAAAAACTGTTTTTT.